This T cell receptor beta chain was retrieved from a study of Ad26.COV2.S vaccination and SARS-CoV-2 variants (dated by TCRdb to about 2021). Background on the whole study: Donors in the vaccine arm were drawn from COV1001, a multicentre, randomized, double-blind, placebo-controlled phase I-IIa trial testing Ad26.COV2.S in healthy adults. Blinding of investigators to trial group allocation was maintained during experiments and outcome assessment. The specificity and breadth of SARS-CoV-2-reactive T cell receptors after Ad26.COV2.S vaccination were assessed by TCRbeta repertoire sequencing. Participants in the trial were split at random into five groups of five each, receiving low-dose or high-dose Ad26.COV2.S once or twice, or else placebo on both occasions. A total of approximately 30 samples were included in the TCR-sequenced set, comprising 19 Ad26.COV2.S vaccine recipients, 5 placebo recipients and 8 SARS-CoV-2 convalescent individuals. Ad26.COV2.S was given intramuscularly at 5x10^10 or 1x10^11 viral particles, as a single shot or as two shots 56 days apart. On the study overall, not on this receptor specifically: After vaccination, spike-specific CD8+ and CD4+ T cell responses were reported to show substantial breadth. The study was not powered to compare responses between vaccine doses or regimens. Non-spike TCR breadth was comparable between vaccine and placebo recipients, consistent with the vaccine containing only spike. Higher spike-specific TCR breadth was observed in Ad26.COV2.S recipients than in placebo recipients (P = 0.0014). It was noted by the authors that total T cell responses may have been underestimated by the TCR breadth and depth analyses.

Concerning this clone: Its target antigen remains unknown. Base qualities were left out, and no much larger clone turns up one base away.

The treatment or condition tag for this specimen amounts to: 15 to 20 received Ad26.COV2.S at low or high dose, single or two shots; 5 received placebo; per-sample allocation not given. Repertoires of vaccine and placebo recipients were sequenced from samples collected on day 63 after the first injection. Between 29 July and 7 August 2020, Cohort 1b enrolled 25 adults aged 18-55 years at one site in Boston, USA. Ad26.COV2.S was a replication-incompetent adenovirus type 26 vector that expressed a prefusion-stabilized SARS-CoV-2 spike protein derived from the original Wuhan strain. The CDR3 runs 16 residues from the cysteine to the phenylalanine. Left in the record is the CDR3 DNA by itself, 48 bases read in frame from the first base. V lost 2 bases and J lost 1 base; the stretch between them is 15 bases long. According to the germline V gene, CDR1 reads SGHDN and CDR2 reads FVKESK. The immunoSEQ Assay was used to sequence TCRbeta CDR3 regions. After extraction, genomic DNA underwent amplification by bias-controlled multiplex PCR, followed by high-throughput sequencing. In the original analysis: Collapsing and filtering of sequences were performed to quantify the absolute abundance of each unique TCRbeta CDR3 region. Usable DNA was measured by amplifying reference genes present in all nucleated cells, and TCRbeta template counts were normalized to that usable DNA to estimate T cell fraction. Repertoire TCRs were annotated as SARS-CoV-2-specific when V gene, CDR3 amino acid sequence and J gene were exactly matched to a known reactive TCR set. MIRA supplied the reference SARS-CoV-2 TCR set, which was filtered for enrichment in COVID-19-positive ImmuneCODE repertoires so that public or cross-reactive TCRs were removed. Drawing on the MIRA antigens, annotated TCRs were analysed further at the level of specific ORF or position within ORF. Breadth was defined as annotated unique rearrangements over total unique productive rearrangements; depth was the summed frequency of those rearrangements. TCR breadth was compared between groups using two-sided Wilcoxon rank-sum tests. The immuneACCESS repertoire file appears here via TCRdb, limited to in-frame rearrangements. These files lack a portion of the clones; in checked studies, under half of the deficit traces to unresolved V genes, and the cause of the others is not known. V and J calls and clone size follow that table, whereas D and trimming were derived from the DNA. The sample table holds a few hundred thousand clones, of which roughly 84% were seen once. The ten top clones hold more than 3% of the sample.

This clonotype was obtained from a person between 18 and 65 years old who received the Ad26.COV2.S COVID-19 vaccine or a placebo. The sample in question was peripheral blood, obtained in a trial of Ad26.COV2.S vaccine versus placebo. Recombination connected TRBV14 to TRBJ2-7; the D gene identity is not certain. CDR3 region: CASSQTSSTQSYEQYF. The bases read TGTGCCAGCAGCCAAACCTCCTCGACTCAATCCTACGAGCAGTACTTC. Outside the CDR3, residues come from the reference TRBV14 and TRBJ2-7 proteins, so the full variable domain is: EAGVTQFPSHSVIEKGQTVTLRCDPISGHDNLYWYRRVMGKEIKFLLHFVKESKQDESGMPNNRFLAERTGGTYSTLKVQPAELEDSGVYFCASSQTSSTQSYEQYFGPGTRLTVT.